This T cell receptor beta chain was recovered during a study of blood T cell repertoires in COVID-19. Study-level background: The analysed material was cDNA or gDNA that came from T cells, B-cell-depleted T cells, or PBMCs.

The assay was immunoSEQ multiplex PCR, and TCRdb's table has in-frame clones only and misses some. The sample has hundreds of thousands of clones, approximately 80% seen once. The sequence came from a woman over 75 with active or convalescent COVID-19. Sample: peripheral blood.

In DNA form, the CDR3 reads TGTGCCAGTAGTATACAATATAGCGCCTACAATGAGCAGTTCTTC. Its translation is CASSIQYSAYNEQFF. The J gene is TRBJ2-1, the V gene TRBV19; TRBD2 might be the D (5 bases). V dropped 2 bases and J dropped 2 bases, with 10 bases sitting between them. There are 15 residues in the CDR3. Germline V gene lookup returns CDR1 LNHDA and CDR2 SQIVND (reference sequence). The variable domain in full, completed from reference TRBV19 and TRBJ2-1, reads DGGITQSPKYLFRKEGQNVTLSCEQNLNHDAMYWYRQDPGQGLRLIYYSQIVNDFQKGDIAEGYSVSREKKESFPLTVTSAQKNPTAFYLCASSIQYSAYNEQFFGPGTRLTVL.